These 27 T cell receptor beta chains came from one sample sequenced in a study of cytomegalovirus exposure and HLA in healthy donors. Produced via immunoSEQ multiplex PCR; TCRdb's table is partial and in-frame only. The sample records about 56,000 clones, approximately 94% being singletons. Sequencing was performed on PBMCs. These receptor sequences come from a man younger than 30 in good health and CMV-seronegative.

This chain uses TRBV18 with TRBJ2-7, with no clear D. V dropped 3 bases and J dropped 3 bases, with 15 bases sitting between them. Looked up from germline, CDR1 is KGHSH and CDR2 is LQKENI. This CDR3 is built from 15 residues. CDR3 coding DNA: TGTGCCAGCTCACCCCCGAGTGCGGCAAACTACGAGCAGTACTTC. This sequence encodes CASSPPSAANYEQYF.

The chain links TRBV6-5 to TRBJ2-7, with TRBD1 identical over 7 bases. CDR3 length: 13 amino acids. CDR1 MNHEY and CDR2 SVGAGI come from the germline V gene. V was pared by 5 bases and J by 3 bases, with 4 bases of the junction left unmatched. DNA of the CDR3: TGTGCCAGCAGTAGACAGGGCGACTACGAGCAGTACTTC. Translated, it gives CASSRQGDYEQYF.

The chain links TRBV7-2 to TRBJ1-1; 7 bases fit TRBD1. This CDR3 contains 14 residues. Per germline, CDR1 SGHTA and CDR2 FQGNSA. V trimming: 3 bases; J trimming: 3 bases; junction bases outside the gene matches: 4. This CDR3 reads CASSFGQDYTEAFF. CDR3 DNA sequence: TGTGCCAGCAGCTTCGGACAGGACTACACTGAAGCTTTCTTT.

A few counts support this clone. J is TRBJ2-2 and V is TRBV5-1; 8 bases fit TRBD1. CDR3 length: 16 amino acids. From germline, CDR1 is SGHRS and CDR2 YFSETQ. CDR3 residues: CASAPPRQGTTGELFF. The CDR3 region has the DNA TGCGCTTCAGCCCCCCCGAGACAGGGGACAACCGGGGAGCTGTTTTTT.

J is TRBJ1-2 and V is TRBV7-2; D ambiguous. CDR1 is SGHTA and CDR2 is FQGNSA in the germline V gene. CDR3 length: 15 residues. Trimming took off 0 bases at V and 6 bases at J, with 14 bases between the two ends. The CDR3 sequence: CASSLAAGQRHGYTF. DNA of the CDR3: TGTGCCAGCAGCTTAGCCGCAGGCCAAAGGCATGGCTACACCTTC.

This sequence joins TRBV4-3 and TRBJ2-1; 8 bases align to TRBD2. In germline, CDR1 is LGHNA, CDR2 YSLEER. The CDR3 is 16 amino acids. After removal of 0 bases from V and 4 bases from J, the junction contained 5 bases not matched to a gene. As DNA, the CDR3 is TGCGCCAGCAGCCAAGAACTAGCGGAGACGTACAATGAGCAGTTCTTC. Translated: CASSQELAETYNEQFF.

The chain combines TRBV28 with TRBJ2-6, with 9 bases that match TRBD2. Germline V lookup: CDR1 MDHEN, CDR2 SYDVKM. V trimming: 10 bases; J trimming: 4 bases; junction bases outside the gene matches: 5. This CDR3 has 14 residues. The CDR3 region is CATEAGGGANVLTF. The CDR3 DNA reads TGTGCCACCGAAGCGGGGGGCGGGGCCAACGTCCTGACTTTC.

This chain joins TRBV18 and TRBJ1-4; D unclear. The CDR3 has 18 amino acids. V was clipped by 1 base and J by 0 bases, with 15 bases between them. Germline-derived CDR1 and CDR2 are KGHSH and LQKENI. CDR3 nucleotide sequence: TGTGCCAGCTCACCACGAGTAAACTTTCAGGCAACTAATGAAAAACTGTTTTTT. This translates into CASSPRVNFQATNEKLFF.

The chain has TRBV19 and TRBJ1-1; tentative D call: TRBD1 (6 bases). CDR1 and CDR2 from the germline V gene are LNHDA and SQIVND (reference sequence). The ends were cut back, 8 bases at V and 5 bases at J, with 12 bases in the middle. The CDR3 contains 12 residues. CDR3 region: CASGDRLTEAFF. The DNA for the CDR3 is TGTGCCAGTGGTGACAGGCTAACTGAAGCTTTCTTT.

The chain recombines TRBV19 with TRBJ2-3, with D possibly being TRBD1 (6 bases). The CDR3 totals 14 residues. Germline V CDR1 and CDR2: LNHDA, SQIVND (reference sequence). Trimming removed 3 bases at V and 2 bases at J, with 9 bases between. The CDR3 bases are TGTGCCAGTAGTATTTGGGACAACACAGATACGCAGTATTTT. Translation: CASSIWDNTDTQYF.

This clone was seen only a few times. The V gene is TRBV27, the J gene TRBJ2-1; D remains ambiguous. The CDR3 sequence is 13 residues long. V was pared by 4 bases and J by 4 bases, with 8 bases between. The germline CDR1 and CDR2 sequences are MNHEY and SMNVEV (reference sequence). CDR3 sequence: CASSSGFYNEQFF. CDR3 in DNA: TGTGCCAGCAGTTCCGGTTTTTACAATGAGCAGTTCTTC.

The chain joins TRBV4-3 to TRBJ1-1, with a possible D match to TRBD1 (5 bases). Trimming took off 6 bases at V and 4 bases at J, with 12 bases between the two ends. The CDR3 contains 13 residues. Germline CDR1 LGHNA, CDR2 YSLEER. CDR3 sequence reads: CASSEGVGTEAFF. The CDR3 DNA follows: TGCGCCAGCAGTGAAGGGGTAGGCACTGAAGCTTTCTTT.

V is TRBV10-2 and J is TRBJ1-4; the D gene is possibly TRBD1 (6 bases). This CDR3 has 15 amino acids. Trimming stripped 5 bases from V and 8 bases from J, with 18 bases between. Germline V lookup: CDR1 WSHSY, CDR2 SAAADI. The CDR3 loop reads CASSSGTPRGEKLFF. The CDR3 nucleotides read TGCGCCAGCAGTTCCGGGACCCCAAGGGGGGAAAAACTGTTTTTT.

The chain couples TRBV13 to TRBJ2-7, with D possibly being TRBD2 (6 bases). In germline, CDR1 is PRHDT, CDR2 FYEKMQ (reference sequence). With 7 bases removed from V and 1 base from J, the gap between germline ends came to 11 bases. This CDR3 region has 13 residues. CDR3 loop: CASTGGTSYEQYF. The CDR3 bases are TGTGCCAGCACTGGCGGGACGTCCTACGAGCAGTACTTC.

The J gene is TRBJ2-7, the V gene TRBV19; 10 nucleotides align to TRBD2. Germline CDR1 is LNHDA and CDR2 is SQIVND (reference sequence). The CDR3 has 14 amino acids. V lost 3 bases to trimming and J lost 6 bases; unmatched junction nucleotides: 5. The CDR3 nucleotides read TGTGCCAGTAGTATCGGGACTAGCGTCTCCGAGCAGTACTTC. It is translated as CASSIGTSVSEQYF.

The V and J genes are TRBV10-3 and TRBJ2-5; D is possibly TRBD1 (6 bases). Germline V CDR1 and CDR2: ENHRY, SYGVKD. The CDR3 is 14 amino acids. Trimming cost V 0 bases and J 2 bases, with 7 bases left between them. This chain's CDR3 is CAISESQGQETQYF. The CDR3, as DNA: TGTGCCATCAGTGAGTCGCAGGGGCAAGAGACCCAGTACTTC.

This rearrangement joins TRBV18 to TRBJ2-1; D remains ambiguous. Germline lookup yields CDR1 KGHSH and CDR2 LQKENI. The germline V and J ends were trimmed by 2 bases and 7 bases, with 6 bases remaining between them. This CDR3 is built from 12 residues. The CDR3 region has the DNA TGTGCCAGCTCACCAAATCGGAATGAGCAGTTCTTC. Translated, it gives CASSPNRNEQFF.

This chain joins TRBV6-9 and TRBJ1-2, with 7 bases identical to TRBD1. The CDR3 totals 14 residues. V trimming: 4 bases; J trimming: 4 bases; junction bases outside the gene matches: 6. The V gene's germline CDR1 is MNHGY and CDR2 SVAAGI. CDR3 nucleotide sequence: TGTGCCAGCAGTTCGGACAGGACCCCCTATGGCTACACCTTC. Translation: CASSSDRTPYGYTF.

This clone is a singleton in its sample. The chain has TRBV7-9 and TRBJ1-2, with 10 bases matching TRBD1. With 5 bases clipped from V and 7 bases from J, the junction kept 7 bases outside the gene matches. CDR1 is SEHNR, CDR2 FQNEAQ, per germline (reference sequence). The CDR3 is made up of 14 amino acids. The CDR3 loop is CASSLDRGHSGYTF. The CDR3 DNA sequence: TGTGCCAGCAGCCTAGACAGGGGGCATAGTGGCTACACCTTC.

The rearrangement joins TRBV27 to TRBJ1-1, with 12 bases aligning to TRBD1. V gave up 0 bases and J gave up 4 bases; unmatched junction bases: 0. In germline, CDR1 is MNHEY, CDR2 SMNVEV (reference sequence). The CDR3 is 15 residues long. The CDR3 protein is CASSLSGQGATEAFF. CDR3 sequence (DNA): TGTGCCAGCAGTTTATCGGGACAGGGGGCCACTGAAGCTTTCTTT.

The CDR3: CASSLVLAGGIEETQYF. CDR3 nucleotide sequence: TGTGCCAGCAGTTTAGTCCTAGCGGGAGGGATTGAAGAGACCCAGTACTTC. This chain links TRBV27 with TRBJ2-5; 12 bases fit TRBD2. J gave up 3 bases and V 2 bases, and 7 bases lay outside the gene matches. This CDR3 is built from 17 residues. CDR1 is MNHEY and CDR2 is SMNVEV in the germline V gene (reference sequence).

This clone was counted once. The chain carries TRBV25-1 and TRBJ2-5; 7 nucleotides match TRBD2. The CDR3 is 16 residues long. J lost 4 bases, V lost 1 base, and 9 bases had no gene match. Germline assignment: CDR1 MGHDK and CDR2 SYGVNS. CDR3 residues: CASSEWGEGRGETQYF. As DNA, the CDR3 is TGTGCCAGCAGTGAATGGGGGGAGGGCCGGGGAGAGACCCAGTACTTC.

This clone was seen once. The chain uses TRBV28 and TRBJ2-7, with TRBD1 matching over 7 bases. Germline V gene data show CDR1 as MDHEN and CDR2 as SYDVKM. This CDR3 is 16 amino acids long. Trimming at V came to 3 bases and at J to 5 bases, leaving 13 bases not matched to a gene. The CDR3 here is CASSLTSGQYADEQYF. Written as DNA, the CDR3 is TGTGCCAGCAGTTTGACCTCGGGACAGTATGCCGACGAGCAGTACTTC.

The chain carries TRBV29-1 and TRBJ2-2; 9 bases match TRBD1. Trimming cost V 6 bases and J 10 bases; bases outside gene matches: 12. This CDR3 spans 14 amino acids. The germline V gene has CDR1 SQVTM and CDR2 ANQGSEA. The CDR3 region has the DNA TGCAGCGTCTTACAAGGGACAGGGAAGACGGAGCTGTTTTTT. This encodes CSVLQGTGKTELFF.

The genes are TRBV7-8 and TRBJ1-2, with D hard to call. The CDR3 spans 17 residues. Per germline, CDR1 SGHVS and CDR2 FQNEAQ. V was pared by 0 bases and J by 9 bases, with 23 bases between. The CDR3 DNA reads as TGTGCCAGCAGCTTAGCTGCCCCCACAGATTGGGTGTTACGCTACACCTTC. Translation: CASSLAAPTDWVLRYTF.

The J gene is TRBJ1-1, the V gene TRBV19, with unresolved D. Trimming left V 1 base short and J 0 bases short, with 3 bases between. The germline gives CDR1 LNHDA, CDR2 SQIVND (reference sequence). This CDR3 comprises 13 residues. The DNA of the CDR3 is TGTGCCAGTAGTATAGGAGTGAACACTGAAGCTTTCTTT. It encodes CASSIGVNTEAFF. Drawing the rest from reference TRBV19 and TRBJ1-1, the complete variable domain is DGGITQSPKYLFRKEGQNVTLSCEQNLNHDAMYWYRQDPGQGLRLIYYSQIVNDFQKGDIAEGYSVSREKKESFPLTVTSAQKNPTAFYLCASSIGVNTEAFFGQGTRLTVV.

The chain employs TRBV5-1 and TRBJ1-1; D is unresolved. Trimming stripped 0 bases from V and 2 bases from J, with 5 bases between. This CDR3 region has 13 residues. CDR1 is SGHRS and CDR2 is YFSETQ in the germline V gene. The DNA of the CDR3 is TGCGCCAGCAGCTTGGATCCTAACACTGAAGCTTTCTTT. This codes for CASSLDPNTEAFF.